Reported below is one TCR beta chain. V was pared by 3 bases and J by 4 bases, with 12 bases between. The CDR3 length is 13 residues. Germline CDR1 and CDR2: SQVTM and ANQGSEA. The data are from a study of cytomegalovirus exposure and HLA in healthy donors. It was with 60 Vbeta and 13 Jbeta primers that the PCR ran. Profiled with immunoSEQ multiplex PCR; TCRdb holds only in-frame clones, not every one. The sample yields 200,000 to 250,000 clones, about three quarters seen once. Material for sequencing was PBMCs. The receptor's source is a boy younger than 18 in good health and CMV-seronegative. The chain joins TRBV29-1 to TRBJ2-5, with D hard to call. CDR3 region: CSVDPQLGETQYF. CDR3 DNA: TGCAGCGTTGACCCTCAACTCGGAGAGACCCAGTACTTC.